This T cell receptor beta chain came from a study of blood T cell repertoires in COVID-19. The CDR3 consists of 17 residues. V gave up 5 bases and J gave up 1 base, with 15 bases separating them. Germline-derived CDR1 and CDR2 are MNHEY and SMNVEV (reference sequence). Original data processing: Amplifying reference gene primers gave estimates of nucleated cell counts. Sequencing used immunoSEQ multiplex PCR; TCRdb keeps in-frame clones, though not all of them. The DNA gave D and trimming, while V, J and clone size come from that table. The profile shows some 80,000 clones, 86% of them singletons. This sequence originates from a man between 45 and 60 years old with active or convalescent COVID-19. Sequenced sample: peripheral blood. The chain couples TRBV27 to TRBJ2-6, with D perhaps matching TRBD1 (6 bases). CDR3 sequence: CASSQGPAPSGANVLTF. The CDR3 bases are TGTGCCAGCAGTCAGGGGCCCGCCCCATCTGGGGCCAACGTCCTGACTTTC.